The 11 T cell receptor beta chains listed next were all sequenced from one sample in a study of T cell repertoires in cytomegalovirus infection. These receptors have no known antigen. TCRdb analysed the reads with MiXCR anew, one entry per CDR3 protein. The sample consists of around 81,000 distinct CDR3 sequences, roughly 40% of them appearing once. The sequences come from CD8+ T cells from cultured PBMCs, collected from culture after CMV antigen stimulation. The receptors derive from a human donor in good health (CMV status not recorded). Some clones in this sample may be carry-over from other donors' samples.

The CDR3 nucleotides read TGTGCCAGCACCGGCATCCCGAACAATGAGCAGTTCTTC. It translates to CASTGIPNNEQFF. The chain recombines TRBV12-3 or TRBV12-4 with TRBJ2-1; no clear D gene. The CDR3 is 13 residues long. V lost 7 bases, J lost 5 bases, and 12 bases lay in between.

This clonotype was seen ten or more times. This rearrangement joins TRBV4-3 to TRBJ1-5; D is ambiguous. Germline V lookup: CDR1 LGHNA, CDR2 YSLEER. Trimming cost V 0 bases and J 5 bases, with 8 bases left between them. The CDR3 totals 14 residues. CDR3 nucleotide sequence: TGCGCCAGCAGCCAAGAGAGGGAGCATCAGCCCCAGCATTTT. The encoded protein is CASSQEREHQPQHF.

The chain couples TRBV27 to TRBJ1-6; 9 positions agree with TRBD1. The CDR3 covers 17 residues. J lost 11 bases, V lost 8 bases, and 19 bases had no gene match. CDR1 and CDR2 from the germline V gene are MNHEY and SMNVEV (reference sequence). The CDR3 is CASFPGQGVTIGAPLHF. CDR3 bases: TGTGCCAGCTTCCCGGGACAGGGAGTAACGATCGGGGCACCCCTCCACTTT.

This sequence joins TRBV27 and TRBJ1-2; D perhaps matches TRBD1 (5 bases). The CDR3 length is 15 residues. Looked up from germline, CDR1 is MNHEY and CDR2 is SMNVEV (reference sequence). V was trimmed by 2 bases and J by 4 bases, leaving 14 bases between them. The CDR3 DNA sequence: TGTGCCAGCAGTTTACTTCGGGGGGGAAGCTATGGCTACACCTTC. Its protein product is CASSLLRGGSYGYTF.

The chain employs TRBV7-6 and TRBJ2-7; 7 nucleotides align to TRBD1. The length of the CDR3 is 15 residues. After removal of 1 base from V and 5 bases from J, the junction contained 8 bases not matched to a gene. CDR1 and CDR2 (germline): SGHVS, FNYEAQ. CDR3 sequence (DNA): TGTGCCAGCAGCTTAGAAGCCGGGACAGTGAACGAGCAGTACTTC. This encodes CASSLEAGTVNEQYF.

CDR3 sequence reads: CAIRDFGTGGSSYNEQFF. In DNA form, the CDR3 reads TGTGCCATCAGGGACTTCGGGACAGGGGGGTCCTCCTACAATGAGCAGTTCTTC. The gene calls are TRBV10-3 and TRBJ2-1, with 11 bases that match TRBD1. Trimming cost V 6 bases and J 0 bases; bases outside gene matches: 10. Germline loops: CDR1 ENHRY, CDR2 SYGVKD. This CDR3 spans 18 amino acids.

This chain connects TRBV27 to TRBJ1-5; D is unclear. The CDR3 is 13 amino acids. Between the trimmed V and J ends, which lost 3 bases and 5 bases, there was a span of 8 bases. Per the germline V gene, CDR1 is MNHEY and CDR2 is SMNVEV (reference sequence). The CDR3 region is CASSFFLHQPQHF. The CDR3 region has the DNA TGTGCCAGCAGTTTTTTTCTTCATCAGCCCCAGCATTTT.

CDR3 DNA sequence: TGTGCCAGCAGTTACACCGGGGGGGCCTCTCAGACCCAGTACTTC. It codes for CASSYTGGASQTQYF. This chain links TRBV6-6 with TRBJ2-5, with TRBD2 matching 8 bases. V lost 2 bases and J lost 6; bases outside the gene matches: 8. Germline loops: CDR1 MNHNY, CDR2 SVGAGI (reference sequence). The CDR3 is 15 residues long.

The rearrangement joins TRBV4-1 to TRBJ1-2; perhaps TRBD1 as D (5 bases). Germline CDR1 MGHRA, CDR2 YSYEKL. V lost 3 bases to trimming and J lost 1 base, with 18 bases between them. This CDR3 has 17 amino acids. CDR3 region: CASSHGQGGVYNYGYTF. The CDR3 DNA sequence: TGCGCCAGCAGCCATGGTCAGGGCGGGGTATATAACTATGGCTACACCTTC.

There are a few counts of this clonotype. The genes are TRBV6-1 and TRBJ2-2, with 8 bases aligning to TRBD1. This CDR3 region has 17 residues. Germline V gene data show CDR1 as MNHNS and CDR2 as SASEGT. With V trimmed by 1 base and J by 6 bases, 10 bases remained unmatched. The CDR3 DNA reads as TGTGCCAGCAGTGAAGAGCGGACAGGGATAGGTTCCGGGGAGCTGTTTTTT. It specifies CASSEERTGIGSGELFF.

V usage is TRBV11-3 and J usage is TRBJ2-3, with TRBD2 identical over 14 bases. This CDR3 comprises 18 residues. Germline V gives CDR1 SGHNT, CDR2 YENEEA. With V trimmed by 3 bases and J by 2 bases, 7 bases remained unmatched. As DNA, the CDR3 is TGTGCCAGCAGCTTGACTAGCGGGGGGGCTCGGACCACAGATACGCAGTATTTT. This gives the protein CASSLTSGGARTTDTQYF.